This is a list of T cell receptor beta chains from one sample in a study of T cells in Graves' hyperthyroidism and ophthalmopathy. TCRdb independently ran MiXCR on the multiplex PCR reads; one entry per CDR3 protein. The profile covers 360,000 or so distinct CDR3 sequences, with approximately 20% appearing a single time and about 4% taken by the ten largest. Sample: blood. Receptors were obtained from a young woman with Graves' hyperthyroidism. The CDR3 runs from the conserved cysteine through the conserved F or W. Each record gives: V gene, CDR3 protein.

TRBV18	CASSDSRGRETQYF
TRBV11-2	CASSSGGQGQNYGYTF
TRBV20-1	CSARAGAFPYEQYF
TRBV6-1	CGSSEGAYNSPLHF
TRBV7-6	CASSPNVGDLLMTQYF
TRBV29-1	CSVATGTSPGTQYF
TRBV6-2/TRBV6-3	CASSYSQAYGQYF
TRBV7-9	CASSWEVQETQYF
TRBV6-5	CASSPPVGAVETQYF
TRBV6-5	CASSPTGQGQVQPQHF
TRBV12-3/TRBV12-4	CASSLTGRSNQPQHF
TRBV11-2	CASSLDPFSGNTIYF
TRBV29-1	CSVETSGGPDTQYF
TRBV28	CASSQPVRDSNQPQHF
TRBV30	CAWRYGQAQYF
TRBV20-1	CSARKGGMNTEAFF
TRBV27	CASSSRGQRNNYGYTF
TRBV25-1	CASSESLGRRAFF
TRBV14	CASSQAAGGDYGYTF
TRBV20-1	CSAGQGADGYTF
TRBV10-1	CASSPGAALEQYF
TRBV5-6	CASSLTSGGQYSYEQYF
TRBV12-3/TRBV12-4	CASRPNNKGRENTGELFF
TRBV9	CASSVGRGTEAFF
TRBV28	CASSALPSPTSGLREQYF
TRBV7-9	CASSLGLAGDQETQYF
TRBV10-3	CAIGDRGSETQYF
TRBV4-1	CASSQQFTGGRGTEAFF
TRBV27	CASSPTIAGAREQYF
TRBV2	CASSAGATTEAFF
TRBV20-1	CSARGGLEYQPQHF
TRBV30	CAWSVGSRGYTF
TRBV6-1	CASSEIGQHSYEQYF
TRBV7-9	CASRSGLQETQYF
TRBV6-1	CASRKGQGWDGYTF
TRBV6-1	CASIRTSGKETQYF
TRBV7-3	CASSIGLSGAEAFF
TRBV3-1	CASSLREGLDTIYF
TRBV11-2	CASSLDDRDRGLWANVLTF
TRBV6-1	CASSAGQGNQPQHF
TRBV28	CASSLWGSLKPQYF
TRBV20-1	CSSTGGADTEAFF
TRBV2	CAIHRLGVTYEQYF
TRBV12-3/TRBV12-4	CASSFTGTGETQYF
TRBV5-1	CASSLVAGSYGQYF
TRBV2	CASSDVETGLYF
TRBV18	CASSSWSGEAHGYTF
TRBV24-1	CATSDVMNTEAFF
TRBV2	CASRASGGNLGEQFF
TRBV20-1	CSARDIRRPQETQYF
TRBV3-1	CASSRNTGYEQYF
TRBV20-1	CSAERQNQPRHF
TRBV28	CASSGQPAAYEQYF
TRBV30	CAWEDLLHGHTGNTIYF
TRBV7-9	CASSPKGVTEAFF
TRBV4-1	CASSQGLAGGPQETQYF
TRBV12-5	CASGLGTGYTEAFF
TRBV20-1	CSARGEETQYF